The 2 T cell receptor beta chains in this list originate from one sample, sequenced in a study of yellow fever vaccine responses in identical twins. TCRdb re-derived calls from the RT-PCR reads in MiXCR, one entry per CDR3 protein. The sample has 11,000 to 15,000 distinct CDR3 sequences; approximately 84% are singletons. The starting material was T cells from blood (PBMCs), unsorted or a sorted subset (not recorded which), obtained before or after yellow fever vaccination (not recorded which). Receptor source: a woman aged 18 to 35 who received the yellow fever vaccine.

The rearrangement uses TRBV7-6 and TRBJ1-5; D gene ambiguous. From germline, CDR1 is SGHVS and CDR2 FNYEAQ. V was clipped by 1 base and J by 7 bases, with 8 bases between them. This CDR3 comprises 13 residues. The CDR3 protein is CASSLGEAQPQHF. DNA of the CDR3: TGTGCCAGCAGCTTAGGGGAGGCACAGCCCCAGCATTTT.

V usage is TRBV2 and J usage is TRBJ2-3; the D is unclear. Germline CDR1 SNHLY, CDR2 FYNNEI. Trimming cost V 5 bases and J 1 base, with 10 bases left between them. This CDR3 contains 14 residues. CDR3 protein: CASSLRPGTDTQYF. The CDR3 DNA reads TGTGCCAGCAGTCTCCGACCAGGCACAGATACGCAGTATTTT.